The 25 T cell receptor beta chains in this list originate from one sample, sequenced in a study of blood T cell repertoires in COVID-19. Sequencing was performed with immunoSEQ multiplex PCR; in TCRdb, only in-frame clones are kept and a portion is missing. The table has 80,000 to 100,000 clones, 74% seen once. The sequencing input was peripheral blood. The receptors originated from a man in his 70s with COVID-19, enrolled during active disease.

This clone appeared once. This chain connects TRBV10-3 to TRBJ1-1; D gene unclear. Between the trimmed V and J ends, which lost 0 bases and 4 bases, there was a span of 9 bases. This CDR3 has 14 amino acids. Per germline, CDR1 ENHRY and CDR2 SYGVKD. CDR3: CAISESYVVTEAFF. DNA of the CDR3: TGTGCCATCAGTGAGTCATACGTAGTCACTGAAGCTTTCTTT.

The rearrangement links TRBV5-1 to TRBJ2-7; 7 bases map to TRBD2. Germline CDR1 and CDR2: SGHRS and YFSETQ. Trimming took 4 bases from V and 0 from J; bases not matched to a gene: 10. The CDR3 sequence is 16 residues long. The CDR3 protein is CASSRWLAEGSYEQYF. DNA for the CDR3: TGCGCCAGCAGCCGGTGGCTAGCGGAGGGCTCCTACGAGCAGTACTTC.

In its sample, this clone was seen a few times. The chain has TRBV20-1 and TRBJ1-5; 7 positions match TRBD1. This CDR3 is built from 14 residues. Per germline, CDR1 DFQATT and CDR2 SNEGSKA (reference sequence). Trimming took 3 bases from V and 6 from J; bases not matched to a gene: 8. CDR3 protein: CSASSADRVQPQHF. The CDR3 bases are TGCAGTGCTAGTTCCGCAGACAGGGTTCAGCCCCAGCATTTT.

The rearrangement uses TRBV27 and TRBJ2-7; 7 positions agree with TRBD2. V was clipped by 6 bases and J by 1 base; unmatched bases: 6. The germline V gene encodes CDR1 MNHEY and CDR2 SMNVEV (reference sequence). This CDR3 has 14 amino acids. The CDR3 DNA reads as TGTGCCAGCAGAGGACTAGTGACGTCCTACGAGCAGTACTTC. Translating it yields CASRGLVTSYEQYF.

J is TRBJ2-1 and V is TRBV7-9; a possible D gene is TRBD2 (5 bases). CDR1 and CDR2 (germline): SEHNR, FQNEAQ (reference sequence). This CDR3 spans 13 amino acids. Trimming left V 3 bases short and J 8 bases short, with 11 bases between. CDR3 sequence: CASSLPLGDEQFF. As DNA, the CDR3 is TGTGCCAGCAGCTTGCCACTAGGTGATGAGCAGTTCTTC.

The chain is built from TRBV28 and TRBJ2-2, with 10 bases that match TRBD2. Trimming removed 5 bases from V and 3 bases from J; junction bases left unmatched: 3. The CDR3 runs 15 residues. Germline V gene lookup returns CDR1 MDHEN and CDR2 SYDVKM. The DNA of the CDR3 is TGTGCCAGCAGTCCTGGACTAGCGGACACCGGGGAGCTGTTTTTT. Protein sequence: CASSPGLADTGELFF.

The chain employs TRBV4-2 and TRBJ2-3; TRBD2 matches 11 bases. Trimming at V came to 3 bases and at J to 4 bases, leaving 6 bases not matched to a gene. Per the germline V gene, CDR1 is LGHNA and CDR2 is YNFKEQ. The CDR3 is made up of 16 amino acids. DNA of the CDR3: TGTGCCAGCAGCCAGGACATAGCGGGAGGGCCAGATACGCAGTATTTT. Its translation is CASSQDIAGGPDTQYF.

V usage is TRBV28 and J usage is TRBJ2-7; a possible D gene is TRBD1 (5 bases). The V end lost 2 bases, the J end lost 0 bases, and 8 bases lay between the germline ends. Germline loops: CDR1 MDHEN, CDR2 SYDVKM. The CDR3 extends over 14 amino acids. The CDR3 spells CASSLPGLSYEQYF. For the CDR3, the DNA is TGTGCCAGCAGTTTACCAGGGCTCTCCTACGAGCAGTACTTC.

The gene calls are TRBV3-1 (or the pseudogene TRBV3-2) and TRBJ2-7, with no clear D. Germline V gene sequence: CDR1 LGHDT, CDR2 YNNKEL (reference sequence). The CDR3 is made up of 14 amino acids. V was cut by 1 base and J by 3 bases, with 10 bases left in between. The DNA for the CDR3 is TGTGCCAGCAGCCAAGGGGCTTCCCGCTACGAGCAGTACTTC. Its protein product is CASSQGASRYEQYF.

J is TRBJ2-1 and V is TRBV7-8; 12 nucleotides agree with TRBD2. The length of the CDR3 is 20 residues. Germline V gene data show CDR1 as SGHVS and CDR2 as FQNEAQ. The J segment lost 4 bases and the V segment lost 5 bases, leaving 18 bases of the junction unmatched. The CDR3 sequence: CASSHSALAGGPLGYNEQFF. CDR3 bases: TGTGCCAGCAGCCATTCCGCCCTAGCGGGAGGGCCCCTGGGATACAATGAGCAGTTCTTC.

Only one count was recorded for this clone. In DNA, the CDR3 is TGTGCCAGCAGCGCAACAGGTCAGAGCTCCTACGAGCAGTACTTC. Translated: CASSATGQSSYEQYF. This rearrangement joins TRBV9 to TRBJ2-7; weak D call: TRBD1 (5 bases). V gave up 3 bases and J gave up 0 bases, with 13 bases separating them. The CDR3 runs 15 residues. The V gene's germline CDR1 is SGDLS and CDR2 YYNGEE.

V usage is TRBV4-2 and J usage is TRBJ1-2; D may be TRBD1 (6 bases). In germline, CDR1 is LGHNA, CDR2 YNFKEQ. The V gene lost 3 bases and the J gene lost 8 bases, with 13 bases spanning the gap. CDR3 length: 13 amino acids. DNA of the CDR3: TGTGCCAGCAGCCATCCTCTACAGGGAGGCTACACCTTC. This gives the protein CASSHPLQGGYTF.

This clone was counted a single time. The genes are TRBV5-4 and TRBJ2-5; a possible D gene is TRBD1 (6 bases). Per germline, CDR1 SGHNT and CDR2 YYREEE (reference sequence). The CDR3 totals 13 residues. Trimming removed 3 bases at V and 4 bases at J, with 10 bases between. The CDR3 sequence: CASSSKQGETQYF. CDR3 coding DNA: TGTGCCAGCAGCTCAAAACAGGGAGAGACCCAGTACTTC.

V and J are TRBV30 and TRBJ1-1; D is unresolved. This CDR3 has 18 amino acids. Trimming pared 5 bases from V and 1 base from J, leaving 26 bases between. Germline V gene lookup returns CDR1 GTSNPN and CDR2 SVGIG (reference sequence). The CDR3 region has the DNA TGTGCCTGGTATCTCGACCCGAGGCAAACGAGTGAGAACACTGAAGCTTTCTTT. Protein product: CAWYLDPRQTSENTEAFF. Variable domain in full (rest from reference TRBV30 and TRBJ1-1): SQTIHQWPATLVQPVGSPLSLECTVEGTSNPNLYWYRQAAGRGLQLLFYSVGIGQISSEVPQNLSASRPQDRQFILSSKKLLLSDSGFYLCAWYLDPRQTSENTEAFFGQGTRLTVV.

The chain has TRBV4-3 and TRBJ1-5; D remains ambiguous. CDR1 is LGHNA, CDR2 YSLEER, per germline. The V end was cut by 0 bases, the J end by 7 bases, with 16 bases between. This CDR3 is 16 amino acids long. The CDR3 sequence is CASSQDLVGARQPQHF. The CDR3 coding sequence is TGCGCCAGCAGCCAAGATCTTGTGGGAGCAAGACAGCCCCAGCATTTT.

The chain has TRBV6-2 or TRBV6-3 and TRBJ2-3, with D tentatively TRBD1 (6 bases). V gave up 2 bases and J gave up 7 bases, with 13 bases separating them. Looked up from germline, CDR1 is MNHEY and CDR2 is SVGEGT. The length of the CDR3 is 14 residues. The CDR3 DNA sequence: TGTGCCAGCAGTTACGATGGGGGCTTGAATACGCAGTATTTT. Amino acid sequence: CASSYDGGLNTQYF.

The chain combines TRBV28 with TRBJ2-3; 9 nucleotides agree with TRBD2. V trimming: 6 bases; J trimming: 3 bases; junction bases outside the gene matches: 7. This CDR3 contains 15 residues. Per the germline V gene, CDR1 is MDHEN and CDR2 is SYDVKM. The CDR3 DNA sequence: TGTGCCAGCAGCAGACCTGGACTAGCGACAGATACGCAGTATTTT. Protein: CASSRPGLATDTQYF.

This clone was seen once. The chain carries TRBV6-6 and TRBJ1-6; 7 bases are shared with TRBD1. CDR1 and CDR2 (germline): MNHNY, SVGAGI (reference sequence). This CDR3 has 13 amino acids. Trimming took 7 bases from V and 10 from J; bases not matched to a gene: 7. The CDR3 loop is CASTHTTGSPLHF. For the CDR3, the DNA is TGTGCCAGCACCCACACGACAGGGTCACCCCTCCACTTT.

The chain recombines TRBV29-1 with TRBJ1-2; no clear D gene. The V end was cut by 3 bases, the J end by 2 bases, with 10 bases between. The germline CDR1 and CDR2 sequences are SQVTM and ANQGSEA. The length of the CDR3 is 13 residues. The chain's CDR3 is CSVDWRANYGYTF. The CDR3 DNA reads as TGCAGCGTTGATTGGAGGGCCAACTATGGCTACACCTTC.

This chain's CDR3 is CASSSSYGYTF. CDR3 DNA sequence: TGTGCCAGCAGTTCCAGTTATGGCTACACCTTC. The chain combines TRBV28 with TRBJ1-2; no reliable D call. Germline V gene sequence: CDR1 MDHEN, CDR2 SYDVKM. CDR3 length: 11 residues. Between the trimmed V and J ends, which lost 4 bases and 5 bases, there was a span of 5 bases.

V is TRBV20-1 and J is TRBJ1-3; weak D call: TRBD1 (5 bases). CDR3 size: 12 residues. Germline V lookup: CDR1 DFQATT, CDR2 SNEGSKA (reference sequence). V was cut by 6 bases and J by 8 bases, with 14 bases left in between. The CDR3 coding sequence is TGCAGTGCAAGTGGACAATTGGACACCATATATTTT. Its protein is CSASGQLDTIYF.

This chain links TRBV24-1 with TRBJ2-1; 8 bases align to TRBD2. Germline CDR1 reads KGHDR; CDR2 reads SFDVKD. CDR3 length: 14 residues. V lost 9 bases, J lost 4 bases, and 7 bases stayed unmatched. CDR3 coding DNA: TGTGCCACCCAAAGCGGGAGAAGGTACAATGAGCAGTTCTTC. Translated, it gives CATQSGRRYNEQFF.

This chain links TRBV21-1 with TRBJ2-7; TRBD1, the table's D call, was not compared with the DNA. TRBV21-1 corresponds to a pseudogene. The CDR3 runs 15 residues. CDR3 region: CASSKASQGLYEQYF. CDR3 coding DNA: TGTGCCAGCAGCAAAGCGTCCCAGGGTCTATACGAGCAGTACTTC.

The V gene is TRBV29-1, the J gene TRBJ2-7, with TRBD2 as a possible D gene (5 bases). Trimming took off 0 bases at V and 4 bases at J, with 13 bases between the two ends. This CDR3 contains 14 residues. Per germline, CDR1 SQVTM and CDR2 ANQGSEA. This chain's CDR3 is CSVEDSLGGYEQYF. The CDR3 nucleotides are TGCAGCGTTGAAGATTCGCTAGGAGGTTACGAGCAGTACTTC.

The V call is TRBV2, the J call TRBJ1-5; D possibly corresponds to TRBD1 (6 bases). CDR1 and CDR2 (germline): SNHLY, FYNNEI. This CDR3 spans 14 amino acids. Trimming left V 5 bases short and J 5 bases short, with 13 bases between. The CDR3 DNA reads TGTGCCAGCAGTCCACAGGGATCATATCAGCCCCAGCATTTT. Translation gives CASSPQGSYQPQHF.